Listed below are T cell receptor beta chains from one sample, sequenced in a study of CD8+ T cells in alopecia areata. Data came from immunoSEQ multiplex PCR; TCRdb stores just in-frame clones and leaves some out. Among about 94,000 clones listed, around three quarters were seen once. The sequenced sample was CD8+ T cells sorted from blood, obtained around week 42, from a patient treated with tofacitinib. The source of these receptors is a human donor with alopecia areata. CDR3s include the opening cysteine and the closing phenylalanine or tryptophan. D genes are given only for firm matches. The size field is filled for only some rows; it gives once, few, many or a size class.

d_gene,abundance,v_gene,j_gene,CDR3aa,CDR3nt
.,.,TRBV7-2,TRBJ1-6,CASSSVGGNPATPLHF,TGTGCCAGCAGCTCCGTGGGTGGGAACCCCGCTACACCCCTCCACTTT
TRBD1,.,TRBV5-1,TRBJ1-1,CASSTGQGLSDTEAFF,TGCGCCAGCAGCACGGGACAGGGGCTTTCGGACACTGAAGCTTTCTTT
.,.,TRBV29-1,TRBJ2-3,CSVPGGTPLTDTQYF,TGCAGCGTTCCTGGGGGGACACCTCTCACAGATACGCAGTATTTT
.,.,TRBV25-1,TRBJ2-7,CASSDSENSYEQYF,TGTGCCAGCAGTGACTCCGAGAACTCCTACGAGCAGTACTTC
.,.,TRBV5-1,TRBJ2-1,CASSLNSGSSYNEQFF,TGCGCCAGCAGCTTGAATTCAGGGTCCTCCTACAATGAGCAGTTCTTC
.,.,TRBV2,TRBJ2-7,CASTRRGDSYEQYF,TGTGCCAGCACCCGGCGGGGAGATTCTTACGAGCAGTACTTC
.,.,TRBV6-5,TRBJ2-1,CASSYVGGHNEQFF,TGTGCCAGCAGTTATGTGGGGGGCCACAATGAGCAGTTCTTC
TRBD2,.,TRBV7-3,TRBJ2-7,CASSLTAGGRYEQYF,TGTGCCAGCAGCTTAACAGCGGGGGGCAGGTACGAGCAGTACTTC
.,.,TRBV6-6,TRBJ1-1,CASSYSGVETEAFF,TGTGCCAGCAGTTACTCGGGGGTTGAGACTGAAGCTTTCTTT
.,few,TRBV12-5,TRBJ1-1,CASGITGSTEAFF,TGTGCTAGTGGGATAACAGGATCCACTGAAGCTTTCTTT